A selection of T cell receptor beta chains follows, all from one sample in a study of CXCR3-negative and CXCR3-positive naive CD8 T cells. TCRdb reprocessed the 5' RACE reads, keeping one entry per CDR3 protein, no DNA. The listing contains tens of thousands of distinct CDR3 sequences. Sequenced input: naive CXCR3- CD8+ T cells from blood. The receptors here all came from a human donor in good health. Some clones in this sample may be carry-over from other donors' samples. The CDR3 runs from the conserved cysteine through the conserved F or W.

v_call	j_call	cdr3_length	cdr3_aa
TRBV7-9	TRBJ2-7	14	CASSLPGRVYEQYF
TRBV28	TRBJ1-1	14	CASSLSRRNTEAFF
TRBV27	TRBJ2-3	15	CASRLTGTGGDTQYF
TRBV6-2/TRBV6-3	TRBJ2-1	19	CASSYSISGGNYPYNEQFF
TRBV4-3	TRBJ2-3	16	CASSQDLAGGPDTQYF
TRBV27	TRBJ2-5	15	CASSLVSPRRETQYF
TRBV19	TRBJ2-2	11	CASIDTGELFF
TRBV7-9	TRBJ2-1	18	CASSPRTSALSSYNEQFF
TRBV7-9	TRBJ1-1	16	CASSLALRTLNTEAFF
TRBV7-2	TRBJ2-1	15	CASSLVAGGLSEQFF
TRBV29-1	TRBJ2-5	14	CSVDGLAGQGTQYF
TRBV29-1	TRBJ1-1	14	CSVGGPRMNTEAFF
TRBV29-1	TRBJ2-7	15	CSVVGMADPEYEQYF
TRBV12-3/TRBV12-4	TRBJ1-5	11	CASSRGQPQHF
TRBV11-3	TRBJ2-1	19	CASRSRHGTSGGPYNEQFF
TRBV25-1	TRBJ2-7	16	CASTQRTDLGGYEQYF
TRBV29-1	TRBJ2-7	13	CSVENPRNYEQYF
TRBV20-1	TRBJ2-7	13	CSVLADYSYEQYF
TRBV7-9	TRBJ2-7	14	CASSAPGSSYEQYF
TRBV7-2	TRBJ2-3	15	CASSLLLGRGDTQYF
TRBV4-1	TRBJ1-2	14	CASSQTPGAGGYTF
TRBV7-9	TRBJ2-1	12	CASWSGYNEQFF
TRBV7-2	TRBJ1-5	14	CASSLTGGGQPQHF
TRBV29-1	TRBJ1-3	12	CSAAISGNTIYF
TRBV5-1	TRBJ2-7	16	CASSLAGQGKAYEQYF
TRBV5-6	TRBJ1-5	14	CASSLRDPNQPQHF
TRBV5-1	TRBJ1-5	18	CASSYWDRKTNSNQPQHF
TRBV20-1	TRBJ1-6	13	CSARGKEYSPLHF
TRBV7-9	TRBJ1-1	15	CASSRSPEESGEAFF
TRBV6-2/TRBV6-3	TRBJ2-7	14	CASSSSRGLFEQYF
TRBV28	TRBJ2-7	18	CASSWDRTNWDHSYEQYF
TRBV13	TRBJ1-3	14	CASSPSDGGNTIYF
TRBV9	TRBJ2-2	15	CASSEGPGNTGELFF
TRBV2	TRBJ2-7	11	CASSEVNEQYF
TRBV6-4	TRBJ2-5	12	CAQQGKQETQYF
TRBV3-1	TRBJ2-5	18	CASSPKPRLAGGGETQYF
TRBV12-3/TRBV12-4	TRBJ2-1	12	CASGQGTNEQFF
TRBV15	TRBJ2-3	13	CATRRGGTDTQYF
TRBV30	TRBJ1-1	13	CAWSGTGNTEAFF
TRBV20-1	TRBJ2-7	14	CSARDQLAGYEQYF
TRBV3-1	TRBJ2-5	16	CASSRVRQGPEETQYF
TRBV10-3	TRBJ2-3	16	CAISERTSGEADTQYF
TRBV20-1	TRBJ1-3	14	CSARVFGVGNTIYF
TRBV9	TRBJ2-1	17	CASSVPISGGSYNEQFF
TRBV13	TRBJ1-2	13	CASSLGDDYGYTF
TRBV10-3	TRBJ2-5	14	CAISLRGLQETQYF
TRBV20-1	TRBJ2-1	15	CSARDLGLDYNEQFF
TRBV3-1	TRBJ2-7	17	CASSLRAQGFFKDEQYF
TRBV5-4	TRBJ2-3	16	CASSLYWTPRLDTQYF
TRBV10-3	TRBJ2-5	16	CAISESTRDYQETQYF
TRBV27	TRBJ2-7	14	CASSLRGGPYEQYF
TRBV29-1	TRBJ2-2	13	CSVEEVNTGELFF
TRBV5-4	TRBJ1-1	15	CASSLGGARNTEAFF
TRBV12-3/TRBV12-4	TRBJ2-1	13	CASSGGPKNEQFF
TRBV7-7	TRBJ2-5	15	CASSYRAGDQETQYF
TRBV27	TRBJ1-5	12	CASSLINQPQHF
TRBV5-1	TRBJ2-1	16	CASSLVLAESYNEQFF